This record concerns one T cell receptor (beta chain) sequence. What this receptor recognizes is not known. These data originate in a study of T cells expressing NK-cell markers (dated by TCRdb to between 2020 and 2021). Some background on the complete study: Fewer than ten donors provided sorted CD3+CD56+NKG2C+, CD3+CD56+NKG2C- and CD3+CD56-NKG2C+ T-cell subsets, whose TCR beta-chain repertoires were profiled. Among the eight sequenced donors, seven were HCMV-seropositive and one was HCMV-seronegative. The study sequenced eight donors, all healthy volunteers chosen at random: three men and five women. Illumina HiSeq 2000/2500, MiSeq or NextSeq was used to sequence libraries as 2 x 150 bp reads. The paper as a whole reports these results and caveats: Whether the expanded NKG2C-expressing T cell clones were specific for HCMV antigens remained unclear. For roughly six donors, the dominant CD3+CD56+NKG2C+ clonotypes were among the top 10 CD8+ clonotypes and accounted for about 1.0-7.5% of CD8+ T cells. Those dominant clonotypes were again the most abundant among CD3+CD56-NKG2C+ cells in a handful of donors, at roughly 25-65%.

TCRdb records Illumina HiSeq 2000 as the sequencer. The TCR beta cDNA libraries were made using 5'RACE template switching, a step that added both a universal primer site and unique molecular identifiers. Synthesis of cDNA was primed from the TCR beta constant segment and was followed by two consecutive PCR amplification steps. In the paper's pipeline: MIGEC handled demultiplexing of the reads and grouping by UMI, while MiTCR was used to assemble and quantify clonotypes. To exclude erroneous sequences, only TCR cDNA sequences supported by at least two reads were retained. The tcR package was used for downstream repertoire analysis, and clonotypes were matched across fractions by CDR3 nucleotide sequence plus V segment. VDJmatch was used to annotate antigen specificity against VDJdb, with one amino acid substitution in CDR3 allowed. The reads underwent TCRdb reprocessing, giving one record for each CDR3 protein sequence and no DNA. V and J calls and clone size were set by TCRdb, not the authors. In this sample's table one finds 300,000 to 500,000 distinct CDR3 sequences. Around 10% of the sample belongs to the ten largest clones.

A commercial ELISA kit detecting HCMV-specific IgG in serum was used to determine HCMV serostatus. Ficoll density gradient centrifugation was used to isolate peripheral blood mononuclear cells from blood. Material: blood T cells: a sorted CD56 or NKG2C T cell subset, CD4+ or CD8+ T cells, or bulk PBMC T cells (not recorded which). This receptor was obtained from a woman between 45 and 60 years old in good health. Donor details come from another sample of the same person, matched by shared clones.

CDR3 loop: CASSQVPPRVSGNQETQYF. The sequence links TRBV3-1 to TRBJ2-5; TCRdb indicates TRBD1, and absent DNA this call remains unverified. Via the germline V gene (reference sequence), CDR1 is LGHDT and CDR2 YNNKEL. Counted from cysteine to phenylalanine, this CDR3 has 19 amino acids. Only the protein is available.